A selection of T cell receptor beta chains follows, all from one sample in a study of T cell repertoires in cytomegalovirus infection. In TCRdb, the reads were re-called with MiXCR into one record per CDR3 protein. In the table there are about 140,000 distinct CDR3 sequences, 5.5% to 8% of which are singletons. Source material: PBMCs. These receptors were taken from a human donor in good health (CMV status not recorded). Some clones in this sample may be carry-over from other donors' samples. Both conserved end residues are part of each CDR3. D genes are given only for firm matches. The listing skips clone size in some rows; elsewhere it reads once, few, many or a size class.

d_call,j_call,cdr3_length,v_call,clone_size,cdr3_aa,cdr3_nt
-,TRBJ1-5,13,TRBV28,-,CASSFLRNQPQHF,TGTGCCAGCAGTTTTCTTCGCAATCAGCCCCAGCATTTT
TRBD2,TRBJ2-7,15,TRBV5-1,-,CASSSLAGESYEQYF,TGCGCCAGCAGCTCCCTAGCGGGGGAGTCCTACGAGCAGTACTTC
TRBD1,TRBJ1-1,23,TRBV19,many,CASRARQGHPSASLWTGGTEAFF,TGTGCCAGTAGGGCCCGACAAGGACACCCCAGCGCGAGTCTTTGGACAGGGGGAACTGAAGCTTTCTTT
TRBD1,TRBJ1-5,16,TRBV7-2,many,CASSLNRGGSNQPQHF,TGTGCCAGCAGCTTAAACAGGGGAGGGAGCAATCAGCCCCAGCATTTT
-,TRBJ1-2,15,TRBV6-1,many,CASSIQAGTTYGYTF,TGTGCCAGCAGTATTCAAGCAGGGACTACCTATGGCTACACCTTC
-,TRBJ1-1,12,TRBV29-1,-,CSVGTVNTEAFF,TGCAGCGTTGGGACAGTGAACACTGAAGCTTTCTTT
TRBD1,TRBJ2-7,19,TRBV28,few,CASSSAALWDRETFYEQYF,TGTGCCAGCAGTTCTGCTGCCTTGTGGGACAGGGAAACTTTCTACGAGCAGTACTTC
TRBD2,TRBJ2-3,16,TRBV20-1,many,CSARDRLAGVADTQYF,TGCAGTGCTAGAGATCGACTAGCGGGGGTGGCAGATACGCAGTATTTT
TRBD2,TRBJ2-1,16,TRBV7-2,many,CASSLPTSGGLGEQFF,TGTGCCAGCAGCTTACCTACTAGCGGGGGACTCGGTGAGCAGTTCTTC
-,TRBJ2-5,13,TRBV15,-,CATSARGQETQYF,TGTGCCACCAGCGCGCGGGGACAAGAGACCCAGTACTTC
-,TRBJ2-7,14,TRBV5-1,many,CASSPGTLRDEQYF,TGCGCCAGCAGCCCCGGGACTTTAAGAGACGAGCAGTACTTC
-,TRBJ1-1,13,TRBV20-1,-,CSAPNNPGTEAFF,TGCAGTGCTCCCAATAACCCTGGGACTGAAGCTTTCTTT
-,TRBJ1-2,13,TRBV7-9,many,CASSLSGTGGYTF,TGTGCCAGCAGCTTATCGGGGACCGGTGGCTACACCTTC
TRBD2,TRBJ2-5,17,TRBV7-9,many,CASSDSPGLDIRETQYF,TGTGCCAGCAGCGACTCCCCGGGACTAGATATAAGAGAGACCCAGTACTTC
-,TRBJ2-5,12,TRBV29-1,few,CSVGLGGETQYF,TGCAGCGTTGGTTTAGGAGGGGAGACCCAGTACTTC
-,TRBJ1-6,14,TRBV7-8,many,CASSAGMGGSPLHF,TGTGCCAGCAGCGCCGGAATGGGTGGTTCACCCCTCCACTTT
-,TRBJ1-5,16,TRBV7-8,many,CASSLEAGTYNQPQHF,TGTGCCAGCAGCTTAGAAGCAGGGACCTACAATCAGCCCCAGCATTTT
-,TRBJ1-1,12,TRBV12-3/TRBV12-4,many,CASHRPGPEAFF,TGTGCCAGTCACCGGCCGGGGCCTGAAGCTTTCTTT
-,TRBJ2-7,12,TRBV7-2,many,CASSFISYEQYF,TGTGCCAGCAGTTTCATTTCCTACGAGCAGTACTTC
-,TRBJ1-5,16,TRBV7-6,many,CASSLALRATNQPQHF,TGTGCCAGCAGCTTAGCGCTACGAGCTACTAATCAGCCCCAGCATTTT
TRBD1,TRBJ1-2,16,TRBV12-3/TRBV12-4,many,CASSLTGTGARWGYTF,TGTGCCAGCAGTTTAACCGGGACAGGGGCGCGGTGGGGCTACACCTTC
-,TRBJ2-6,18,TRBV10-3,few,CAIDGAGIPGSGANVLTF,TGTGCCATCGACGGGGCAGGGATTCCAGGGTCTGGGGCCAACGTCCTGACTTTC
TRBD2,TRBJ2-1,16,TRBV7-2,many,CASTRTSGGIYNEQFF,TGTGCCAGCACCAGAACTAGCGGGGGGATTTACAATGAGCAGTTCTTC
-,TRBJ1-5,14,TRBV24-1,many,CATQTGGTNQPQHF,TGTGCCACCCAGACCGGGGGCACGAATCAGCCCCAGCATTTT
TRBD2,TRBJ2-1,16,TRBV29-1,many,CSGAPRLAGGANEQFF,TGCAGCGGTGCACCTAGACTAGCGGGGGGGGCGAATGAGCAGTTCTTC
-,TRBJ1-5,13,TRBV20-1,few,CSGGGRTGQPQHF,TGCAGTGGGGGCGGCAGGACCGGGCAGCCCCAGCATTTT